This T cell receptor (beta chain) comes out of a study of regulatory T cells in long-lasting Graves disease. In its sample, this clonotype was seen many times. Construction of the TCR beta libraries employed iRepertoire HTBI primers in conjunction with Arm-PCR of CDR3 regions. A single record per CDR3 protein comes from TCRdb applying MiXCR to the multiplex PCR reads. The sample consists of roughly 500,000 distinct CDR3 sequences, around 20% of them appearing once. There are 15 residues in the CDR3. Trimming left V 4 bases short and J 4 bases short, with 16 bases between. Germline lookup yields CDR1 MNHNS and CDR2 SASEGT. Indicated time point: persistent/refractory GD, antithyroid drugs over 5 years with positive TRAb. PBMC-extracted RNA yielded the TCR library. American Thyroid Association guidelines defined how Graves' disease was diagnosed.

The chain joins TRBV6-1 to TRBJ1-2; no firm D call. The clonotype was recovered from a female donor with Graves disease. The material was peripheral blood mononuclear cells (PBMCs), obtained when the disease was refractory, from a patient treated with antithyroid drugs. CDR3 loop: CASSVLGSDVYGYTF. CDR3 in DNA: TGTGCCAGCAGTGTACTGGGTTCCGATGTCTATGGCTACACCTTC.